The clone carrying this T cell receptor beta chain is a singleton in its sample. This sample is part of a study of blood T cell repertoires in COVID-19. Germline trimming cut 5 bases from V and 6 bases from J; bases unmatched to any gene: 8. The germline V gene encodes CDR1 SEHNR and CDR2 FQNEAQ (reference sequence). The length of the CDR3 is 15 residues. Some clones are missing from TCRdb's copy, which holds only in-frame ones; the method was immunoSEQ multiplex PCR. The table lists about 240,000 clones, around 87% of them singletons, with roughly 3.1% in the top ten. This receptor was taken from a woman aged 40 to 50 with acute COVID-19. Sequenced material: PBMCs or T cells enriched from blood (not recorded which). The V call is TRBV7-9, the J call TRBJ2-1; TRBD2 matches at 9 bases. The chain's CDR3 is CASSVSGRYVNEQFF. For the CDR3, the DNA is TGTGCCAGCAGCGTCAGCGGGAGGTATGTCAATGAGCAGTTCTTC.